This TCR beta chain originates from a study of siplizumab effects on memory and regulatory T cells. Measured with immunoSEQ multiplex PCR; TCRdb has only the in-frame clones, and not every one. The profile shows about 110,000 clones, more than 90% of them singletons. This CDR3 has 15 amino acids. Germline CDR1 and CDR2: MNHNY and SVGAGI (reference sequence). The ends were cut back, 0 bases at V and 0 bases at J, with 6 bases in the middle. The rearrangement joins TRBV6-6 to TRBJ2-1, with D perhaps TRBD2 (6 bases). The specimen sequenced was CD4+ T cells sorted from blood. The receptor's source is a human donor in good health. The CDR3 DNA sequence: TGTGCCAGCAGTTACTCGACTAGCTCCTACAATGAGCAGTTCTTC. As protein: CASSYSTSSYNEQFF.